These 19 T cell receptor beta chains came from one sample sequenced in a study of T cells in Graves' hyperthyroidism and ophthalmopathy. Authors of the study amplified TCR beta CDR3 regions from RNA transcripts. TCR CDR3 underwent first-round RT-PCR with the HTBI primer set. MiXCR, applied by TCRdb to the multiplex PCR reads, yields one record per CDR3 protein. This sample has over 700,000 distinct CDR3 sequences, with around 39% found just once. The source material was blood. These receptors were taken from a young man with Graves' hyperthyroidism.

This rearrangement joins TRBV2 to TRBJ2-5; 7 bases align to TRBD2. The CDR3 extends over 14 amino acids. The germline gives CDR1 SNHLY, CDR2 FYNNEI. Losses at the gene ends were 11 bases for V and 5 bases for J; bases not matched to a gene: 14. This chain's CDR3 is CASVTSDRWETQYF. Here the CDR3 DNA reads TGTGCCTCTGTTACTAGCGACCGGTGGGAGACCCAGTACTTC.

The sample holds many counts of this clonotype. This chain joins TRBV2 and TRBJ1-1; 7 bases agree with TRBD1. In germline, CDR1 is SNHLY, CDR2 FYNNEI. V shed 6 bases, J shed 5 bases, and the junction held 12 bases outside the gene matches. The CDR3 totals 15 residues. As DNA, the CDR3 is TGTGCCAGCAGACTCGAACAGGGGCGGCAAACTGAAGCTTTCTTT. Its translation is CASRLEQGRQTEAFF.

The chain employs TRBV7-9 and TRBJ2-5; TRBD1 agrees at 7 bases. Losses at the gene ends were 7 bases for V and 5 bases for J; bases not matched to a gene: 16. CDR1 and CDR2 (germline): SEHNR, FQNEAQ (reference sequence). This CDR3 is 16 amino acids long. The DNA of the CDR3 is TGTGCCAGCAACAGACAGGGACCCCCCGTGAAGGAGACCCAGTACTTC. This codes for CASNRQGPPVKETQYF.

The V gene is TRBV7-2, the J gene TRBJ2-7; 9 nucleotides line up with TRBD1. Germline V gene lookup returns CDR1 SGHTA and CDR2 FQGNSA. V shed 8 bases and J 5 bases; nucleotides not matched to a gene: 13. This CDR3 contains 15 residues. CDR3 bases: TGTGCCAGCCGTCTGGGACAGGGAAAGTTCCACGAGCAGTACTTC. This gives the protein CASRLGQGKFHEQYF. Looking up the rest from reference TRBV7-2 and TRBJ2-7 gives the full variable domain: GAGVSQSPSNKVTEKGKDVELRCDPISGHTALYWYRQSLGQGLEFLIYFQGNSAPDKSGLPSDRFSAERTGGSVSTLTIQRTQQEDSAVYLCASRLGQGKFHEQYFGPGTRLTVT.

To note about this clonotype: Just one base apart from a much larger clone, this may be a read error. The V gene is TRBV10-1, the J gene TRBJ1-1, with a weak D call TRBD1 (6 bases). Germline-derived CDR1 and CDR2 are WNHNN and SYGVQD (reference sequence). This CDR3 is 14 amino acids long. Trimming cost V 3 bases and J 6 bases, with 14 bases left between them. The CDR3 loop is CASSEGGRGAEAFF. CDR3 nucleotide sequence: TGCGCCAGCAGTGAAGGGGGAAGAGGGGCTGAAGCTTTCTTT.

As to this clonotype: Germline is not matched at one junction end, which may reflect a read error. The J gene is TRBJ2-7, the V gene TRBV7-3, with 7 positions matching TRBD1. Germline lookup yields CDR1 SGHTA and CDR2 FQGTGA. CDR3 size: 16 residues. Here the CDR3 reads CASSFRVKQGEYEQYF. The CDR3, as DNA: TGCGCCAGCAGCTTTAGAGTGAAGCAGGGGGAATACGAGCAGTACTTC. The variable domain in full, with the rest retrieved from reference TRBV7-3 and TRBJ2-7, is GAGVSQTPSNKVTEKGKYVELRCDPISGHTALYWYRQSLGQGPEFLIYFQGTGAADDSGLPNDRFFAVRPEGSVSTLKIQRTERGDSAVYLCASSFRVKQGEYEQYFGPGTRLTVT.

This clonotype showed up many times. The chain carries TRBV20-1 and TRBJ2-7; no definite D call. Germline V CDR1 and CDR2: DFQATT, SNEGSKA (reference sequence). Trimming pared 0 bases from V and 1 base from J, leaving 10 bases between. The CDR3 loop spans 14 amino acids. The CDR3 is CSARDVTASYEQYF. The CDR3 DNA is TGCAGTGCTAGAGATGTGACTGCTTCCTACGAGCAGTACTTC.

A word on this clonotype: This may come from a read error, since a much larger clone is one base off. The chain uses TRBV10-3 and TRBJ2-7, with 9 bases that match TRBD1. There are 15 residues in the CDR3. CDR1 ENHRY and CDR2 SYGVKD come from the germline V gene. CDR3 protein: CAISEPGQGYREQSF. The DNA of the CDR3 is TGTGCCATCAGTGAGCCGGGACAGGGTTATCGAGAGCAGTCCTTC.

The V call is TRBV6-5, the J call TRBJ1-2; 8 bases line up with TRBD1. The CDR3 is 15 amino acids. CDR1 is MNHEY, CDR2 SVGAGI, per germline. V was clipped by 2 bases and J by 4 bases; unmatched bases: 6. For the CDR3, the DNA is TGTGCCAGCAGTTACGTAACCGGGACAGGCTATGGCTACACCTTC. This translates into CASSYVTGTGYGYTF.

A note on this clonotype: A clone one base away is much larger, so this may be a read error. The V and J genes are TRBV7-2 and TRBJ1-5; D perhaps matches TRBD1 (6 bases). Per the germline V gene, CDR1 is SGHTA and CDR2 is FQGNSA. The CDR3 covers 15 residues. CDR3 loop: CANSLEWQGRQPQHF. The CDR3, as DNA: TGTGCCAACAGCTTAGAATGGCAGGGGAGGCAGCCCCAGCATTTT.

Only a few counts were recorded for this clonotype. The chain is built from TRBV27 and TRBJ1-2; maybe TRBD1 (5 bases). The V end was cut by 1 base, the J end by 7 bases, with 10 bases between. The CDR3 runs to 13 residues. CDR1 and CDR2 (germline): MNHEY, SMNVEV (reference sequence). CDR3 sequence (DNA): TGTGCCAGCAGTTTATGGTCCGGGGCTGGCTACACCTTC. Translated, it gives CASSLWSGAGYTF.

This clonotype was observed many times. V is TRBV7-3 and J is TRBJ1-6; no firm D call. Per germline, CDR1 SGHTA and CDR2 FQGTGA. Trimming shortened V by 5 bases and J by 10 bases, and 12 bases separated the two germline ends. This CDR3 comprises 13 residues. The CDR3 DNA reads TGTGCCAGCAGCGACCTTATCGGGTCACCCCTCCACTTT. Its translation is CASSDLIGSPLHF.

The J gene is TRBJ2-5, the V gene TRBV5-6, with a tentative D call TRBD2 (5 bases). The CDR3 is 14 residues long. The V gene's germline CDR1 is SGHDT and CDR2 YYEEEE. V lost 4 bases to trimming and J lost 3 bases, with 13 bases between them. The CDR3 spells CASSPGRDEETQYF. CDR3 DNA: TGTGCCAGCAGCCCGGGAAGGGATGAAGAGACCCAGTACTTC.

About this clonotype: A clone one base away is much larger, so this may be a read error. The chain couples TRBV10-2 to TRBJ2-5; 11 bases agree with TRBD2. Germline assignment: CDR1 WSHSY and CDR2 SAAADI. CDR3 length: 15 amino acids. The CDR3 DNA reads as TGCGCCAGCAGACTCGGGACTAGCGGCCAAGAGGCCCAGTACTTC. This translates into CASRLGTSGQEAQYF.

This clonotype was detected only a few times. This rearrangement joins TRBV13 to TRBJ1-2, with TRBD1 as a possible D gene (6 bases). In germline, CDR1 is PRHDT, CDR2 FYEKMQ (reference sequence). Trimming stripped 4 bases from V and 3 bases from J, with 15 bases between. There are 15 residues in the CDR3. CDR3 DNA: TGTGCCAGCAGCTCGGGACACTGGACTGACTATGGCTACACCTTC. As protein: CASSSGHWTDYGYTF.

This rearrangement joins TRBV6-5 to TRBJ2-5; D may be TRBD2 (6 bases). The CDR3 totals 13 residues. Germline V gene lookup returns CDR1 MNHEY and CDR2 SVGAGI. Trimming cost V 2 bases and J 5 bases, with 9 bases left between them. The CDR3 here is CASSYGTWETQYF. DNA for the CDR3: TGTGCCAGCAGTTACGGGACTTGGGAGACCCAGTACTTC.

CDR3 loop: CASSPGTALEETQYF. In DNA form, the CDR3 reads TGTGCCAGCAGCCCCGGGACTGCCCTGGAAGAGACCCAGTACTTC. The chain recombines TRBV7-9 with TRBJ2-5, with a weak D call TRBD2 (6 bases). Germline assignment: CDR1 SEHNR and CDR2 FQNEAQ (reference sequence). V lost 5 bases, J lost 3 bases, and 16 bases lay in between. This CDR3 comprises 15 residues.

This clonotype has at least ten counts. The chain combines TRBV29-1 with TRBJ2-7; D gene uncertain. The germline V and J ends were trimmed by 0 bases and 3 bases, with 6 bases remaining between them. Germline CDR1 reads SQVTM; CDR2 reads ANQGSEA. The CDR3 has 12 amino acids. The chain's CDR3 is CSVEETDYEQYF. CDR3 nucleotide sequence: TGCAGCGTTGAAGAAACGGACTACGAGCAGTACTTC.

The CDR3 sequence: CSASKTGPSPLHF. CDR3 in DNA: TGCAGTGCTAGTAAGACAGGGCCCTCACCCCTCCACTTT. The rearrangement joins TRBV20-1 to TRBJ1-6, with 7 bases aligning to TRBD1. The CDR3 is 13 amino acids. Trimming took 3 bases from V and 10 from J; bases not matched to a gene: 6. Germline CDR1 reads DFQATT; CDR2 reads SNEGSKA (reference sequence).